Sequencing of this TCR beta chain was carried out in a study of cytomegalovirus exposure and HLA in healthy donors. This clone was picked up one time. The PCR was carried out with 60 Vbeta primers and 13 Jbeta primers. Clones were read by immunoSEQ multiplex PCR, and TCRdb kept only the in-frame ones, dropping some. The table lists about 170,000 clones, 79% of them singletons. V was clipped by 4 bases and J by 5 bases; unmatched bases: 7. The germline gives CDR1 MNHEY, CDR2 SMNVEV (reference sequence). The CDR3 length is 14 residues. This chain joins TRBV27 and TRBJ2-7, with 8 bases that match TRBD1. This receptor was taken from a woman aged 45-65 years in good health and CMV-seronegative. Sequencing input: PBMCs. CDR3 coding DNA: TGTGCCAGCAGTTGGGGCAGGGGGCCCGACGAGCAGTACTTC. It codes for CASSWGRGPDEQYF.